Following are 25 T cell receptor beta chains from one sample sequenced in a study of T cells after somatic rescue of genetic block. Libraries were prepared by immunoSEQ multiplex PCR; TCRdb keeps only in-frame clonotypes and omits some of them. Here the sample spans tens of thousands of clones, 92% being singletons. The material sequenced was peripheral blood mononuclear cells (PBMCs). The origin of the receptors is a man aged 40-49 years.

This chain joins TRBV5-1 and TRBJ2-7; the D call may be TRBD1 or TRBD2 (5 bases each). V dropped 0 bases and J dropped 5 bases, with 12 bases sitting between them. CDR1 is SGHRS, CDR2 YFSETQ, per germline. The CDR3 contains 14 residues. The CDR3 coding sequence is TGCGCCAGCAGCTTGGGGGAGATGGGACACGAGCAGTACTTC. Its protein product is CASSLGEMGHEQYF.

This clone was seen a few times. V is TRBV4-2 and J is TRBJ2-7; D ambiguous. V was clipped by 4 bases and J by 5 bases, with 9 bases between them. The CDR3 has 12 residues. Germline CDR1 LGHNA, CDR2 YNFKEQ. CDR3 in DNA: TGTGCCAGCAGCCTCAACAGAAACGAGCAGTACTTC. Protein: CASSLNRNEQYF.

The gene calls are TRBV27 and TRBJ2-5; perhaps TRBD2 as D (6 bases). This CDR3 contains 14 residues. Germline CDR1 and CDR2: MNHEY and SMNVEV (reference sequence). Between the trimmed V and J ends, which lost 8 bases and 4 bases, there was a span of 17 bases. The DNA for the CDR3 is TGTGCCAGCTGGGGCTGGGGAGGAGGAGAGACCCAGTACTTC. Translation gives CASWGWGGGETQYF.

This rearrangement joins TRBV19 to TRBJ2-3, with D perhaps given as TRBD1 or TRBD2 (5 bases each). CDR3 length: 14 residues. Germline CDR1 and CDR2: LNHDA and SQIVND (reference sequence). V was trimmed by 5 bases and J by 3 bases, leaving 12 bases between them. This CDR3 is CASSQQGRTDTQYF. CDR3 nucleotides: TGTGCCAGTAGTCAGCAGGGACGGACAGATACGCAGTATTTT.

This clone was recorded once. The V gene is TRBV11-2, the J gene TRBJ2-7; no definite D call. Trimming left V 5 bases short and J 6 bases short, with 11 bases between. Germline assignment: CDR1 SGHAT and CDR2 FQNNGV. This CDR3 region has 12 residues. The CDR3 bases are TGTGCCAGCAGCCGGGCCATCGGCGAGCAGTACTTC. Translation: CASSRAIGEQYF.

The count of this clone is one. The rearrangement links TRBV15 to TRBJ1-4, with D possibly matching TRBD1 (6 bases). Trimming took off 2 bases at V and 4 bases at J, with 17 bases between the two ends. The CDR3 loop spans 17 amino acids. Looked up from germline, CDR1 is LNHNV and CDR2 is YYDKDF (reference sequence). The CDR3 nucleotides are TGTGCCACCAGCAGACCTCCTCGACAGGCCGTTAATGAAAAACTGTTTTTT. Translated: CATSRPPRQAVNEKLFF. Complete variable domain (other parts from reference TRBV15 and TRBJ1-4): DAMVIQNPRYQVTQFGKPVTLSCSQTLNHNVMYWYQQKSSQAPKLLFHYYDKDFNNEADTPDNFQSRRPNTSFCFLDIRSPGLGDTAMYLCATSRPPRQAVNEKLFFGSGTQLSVL.

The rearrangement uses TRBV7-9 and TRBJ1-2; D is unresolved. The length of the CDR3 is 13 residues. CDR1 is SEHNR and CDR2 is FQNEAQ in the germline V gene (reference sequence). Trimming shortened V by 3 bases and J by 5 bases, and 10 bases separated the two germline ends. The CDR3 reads CASSFSVEYGYTF. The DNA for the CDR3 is TGTGCCAGCAGCTTTTCCGTAGAGTATGGCTACACCTTC.

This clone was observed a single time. CDR3 region: CASSAGTGGGADTQYF. In DNA form, the CDR3 reads TGCGCCAGCAGCGCCGGGACAGGGGGCGGCGCAGATACGCAGTATTTT. The rearrangement links TRBV5-1 to TRBJ2-3; 12 nucleotides match TRBD1. Looked up from germline, CDR1 is SGHRS and CDR2 is YFSETQ. This CDR3 has 16 residues. The ends lost 4 bases at V and 4 bases at J; junction bases unmatched: 7.

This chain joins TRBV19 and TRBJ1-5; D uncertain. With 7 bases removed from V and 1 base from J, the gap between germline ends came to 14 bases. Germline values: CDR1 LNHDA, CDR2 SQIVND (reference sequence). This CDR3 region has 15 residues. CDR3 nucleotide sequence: TGTGCCAGTAAAGTTGTTGGTCAAAGCAATCAGCCCCAGCATTTT. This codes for CASKVVGQSNQPQHF. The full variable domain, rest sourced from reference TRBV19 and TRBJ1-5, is DGGITQSPKYLFRKEGQNVTLSCEQNLNHDAMYWYRQDPGQGLRLIYYSQIVNDFQKGDIAEGYSVSREKKESFPLTVTSAQKNPTAFYLCASKVVGQSNQPQHFGDGTRLSIL.

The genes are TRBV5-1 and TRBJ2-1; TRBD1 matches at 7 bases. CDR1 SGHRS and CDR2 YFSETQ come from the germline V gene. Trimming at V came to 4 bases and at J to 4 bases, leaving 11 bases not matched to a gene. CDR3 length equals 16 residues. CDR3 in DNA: TGCGCCAGCAGCCAGGACCCCGGGACAGTGTACAATGAGCAGTTCTTC. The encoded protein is CASSQDPGTVYNEQFF. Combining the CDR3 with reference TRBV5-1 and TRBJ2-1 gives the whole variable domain KAGVTQTPRYLIKTRGQQVTLSCSPISGHRSVSWYQQTPGQGLQFLFEYFSETQRNKGNFPGRFSGRQFSNSRSEMNVSTLELGDSALYLCASSQDPGTVYNEQFFGPGTRLTVL.

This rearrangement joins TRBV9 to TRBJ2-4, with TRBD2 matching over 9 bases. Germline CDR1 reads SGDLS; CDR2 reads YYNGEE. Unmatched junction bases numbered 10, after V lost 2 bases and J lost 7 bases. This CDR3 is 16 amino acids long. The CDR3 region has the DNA TGTGCCAGCAGCGTCGGCGGGGGGGCGAGAGGGAACATTCAGTACTTC. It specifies CASSVGGGARGNIQYF.

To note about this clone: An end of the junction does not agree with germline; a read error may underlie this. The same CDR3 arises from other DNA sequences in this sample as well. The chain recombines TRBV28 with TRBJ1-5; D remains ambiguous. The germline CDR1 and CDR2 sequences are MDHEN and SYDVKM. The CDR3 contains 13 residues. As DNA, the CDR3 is TGTGCCAGTAGTTCGAACCTCAATCAGCCCCAGCATTTT. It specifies CASSSNLNQPQHF. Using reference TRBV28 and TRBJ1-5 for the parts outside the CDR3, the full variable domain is DVKVTQSSRYLVKRTGEKVFLECVQDMDHENMFWYRQDPGLGLRLIYFSYDVKMKEKGDIPEGYSVSREKKERFSLILESASTNQTSMYLCASSSNLNQPQHFGDGTRLSIL.

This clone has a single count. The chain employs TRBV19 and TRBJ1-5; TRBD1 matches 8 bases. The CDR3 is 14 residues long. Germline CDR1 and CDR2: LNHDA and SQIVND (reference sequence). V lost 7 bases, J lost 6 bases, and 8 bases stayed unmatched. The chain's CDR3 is CASTQGRGPQPQHF. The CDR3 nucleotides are TGTGCCAGTACCCAGGGCAGGGGGCCTCAGCCCCAGCATTTT.

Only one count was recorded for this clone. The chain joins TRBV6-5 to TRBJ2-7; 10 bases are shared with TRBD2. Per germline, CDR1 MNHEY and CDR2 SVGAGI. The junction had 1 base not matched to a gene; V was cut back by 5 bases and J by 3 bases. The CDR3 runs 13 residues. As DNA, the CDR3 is TGTGCCAGCAGTAAGCGGGAGGGCTACGAGCAGTACTTC. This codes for CASSKREGYEQYF.

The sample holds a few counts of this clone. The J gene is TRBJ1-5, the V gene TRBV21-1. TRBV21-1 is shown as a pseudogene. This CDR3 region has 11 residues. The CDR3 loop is CASSTNQPQHF. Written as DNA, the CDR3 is TGTGCCAGCAGCACTAACCAGCCCCAGCATTTT.

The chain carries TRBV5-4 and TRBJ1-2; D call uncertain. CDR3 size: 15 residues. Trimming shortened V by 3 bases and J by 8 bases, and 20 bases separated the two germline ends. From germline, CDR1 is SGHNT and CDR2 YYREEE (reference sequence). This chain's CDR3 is CASSSLLGGVRGYTF. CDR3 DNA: TGTGCCAGCAGCTCCCTACTTGGCGGTGTGCGGGGCTACACCTTC.

CDR3 sequence reads: CASSLAGTGLGNTIYF. The CDR3 DNA follows: TGCGCCAGCAGCTTGGCCGGGACAGGGCTCGGAAACACCATATATTTT. The V and J genes are TRBV5-1 and TRBJ1-3; 9 bases are a match to TRBD1. The CDR3 is 16 amino acids. Unmatched junction bases numbered 5, after V lost 0 bases and J lost 4 bases. The germline CDR1 and CDR2 sequences are SGHRS and YFSETQ.

The CDR3 nucleotides are TGTGCCAGCAGGCTTACAGGGGGTGGCTACACCTTC. This encodes CASRLTGGGYTF. The chain recombines TRBV28 with TRBJ1-2; TRBD1 matches 8 bases. The CDR3 contains 12 residues. In germline, CDR1 is MDHEN, CDR2 SYDVKM. Trimming at V came to 6 bases and at J to 7 bases, leaving 4 bases not matched to a gene.

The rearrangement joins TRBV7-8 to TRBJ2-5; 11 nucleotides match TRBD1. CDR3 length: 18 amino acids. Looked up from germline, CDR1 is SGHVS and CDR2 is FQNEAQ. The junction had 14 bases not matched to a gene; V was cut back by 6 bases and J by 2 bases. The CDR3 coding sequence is TGTGCCAGCAGGCTGCGCCGGACAGGGGGCGTCTCTCAAGAGACCCAGTACTTC. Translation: CASRLRRTGGVSQETQYF.

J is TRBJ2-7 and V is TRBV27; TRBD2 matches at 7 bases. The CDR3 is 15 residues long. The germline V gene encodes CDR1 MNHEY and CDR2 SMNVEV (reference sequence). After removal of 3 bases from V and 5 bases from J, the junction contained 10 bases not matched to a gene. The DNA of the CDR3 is TGTGCCAGCAGTTTCTTTCGTGGGAGGGCCCACGAGCAGTACTTC. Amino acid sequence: CASSFFRGRAHEQYF.

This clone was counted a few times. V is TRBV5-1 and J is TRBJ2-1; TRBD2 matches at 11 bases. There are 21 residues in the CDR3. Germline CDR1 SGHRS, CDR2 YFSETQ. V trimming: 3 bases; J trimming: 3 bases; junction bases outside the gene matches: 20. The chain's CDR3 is CASSWPGLSRTGTSGYNEQFF. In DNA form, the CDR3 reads TGCGCCAGCAGCTGGCCGGGGCTTTCTAGAACCGGGACTAGCGGCTACAATGAGCAGTTCTTC.

The CDR3: CARSRTSGYEQYF. DNA for the CDR3: TGTGCCAGAAGCCGGACTAGCGGCTACGAGCAGTACTTC. The rearrangement uses TRBV5-3 and TRBJ2-7, with 10 bases matching TRBD2. TRBV5-3 falls under the ORF class, with uncertain function. The trim removed 4 bases at V and 3 bases at J, leaving 1 base unmatched. The CDR3 contains 13 residues.

In DNA, the CDR3 is TGTGCCAGCAGTCCTATACAAAGTAACTATGGCTACACCTTC. As protein: CASSPIQSNYGYTF. The chain is built from TRBV2 and TRBJ1-2; D gene unclear. CDR1 and CDR2 from the germline V gene are SNHLY and FYNNEI. The CDR3 is 14 amino acids. V was shortened by 5 bases and J by 1 base, with 11 bases between the two germline ends. Using reference TRBV2 and TRBJ1-2 for the parts outside the CDR3, the full variable domain is EPEVTQTPSHQVTQMGQEVILRCVPISNHLYFYWYRQILGQKVEFLVSFYNNEISEKSEIFDDQFSVERPDGSNFTLKIRSTKLEDSAMYFCASSPIQSNYGYTFGSGTRLTVV.

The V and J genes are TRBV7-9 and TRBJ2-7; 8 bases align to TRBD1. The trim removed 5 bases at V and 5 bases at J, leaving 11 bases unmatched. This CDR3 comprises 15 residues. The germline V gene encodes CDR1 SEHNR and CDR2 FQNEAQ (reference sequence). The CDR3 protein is CASSHHQGAGDEQYF. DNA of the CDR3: TGTGCCAGCAGCCATCACCAGGGGGCAGGTGACGAGCAGTACTTC. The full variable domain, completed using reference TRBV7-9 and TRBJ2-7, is DTGVSQNPRHKITKRGQNVTFRCDPISEHNRLYWYRQTLGQGPEFLTYFQNEAQLEKSRLLSDRFSAERPKGSFSTLEIQRTEQGDSAMYLCASSHHQGAGDEQYFGPGTRLTVT.

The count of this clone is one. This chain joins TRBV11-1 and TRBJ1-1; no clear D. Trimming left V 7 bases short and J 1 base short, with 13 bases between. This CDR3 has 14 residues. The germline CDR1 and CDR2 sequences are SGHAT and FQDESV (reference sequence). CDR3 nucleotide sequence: TGTGCCAGCATGTCCCAACCGGGGAACACTGAAGCTTTCTTT. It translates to CASMSQPGNTEAFF. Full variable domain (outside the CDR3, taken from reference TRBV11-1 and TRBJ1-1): EAEVAQSPRYKITEKSQAVAFWCDPISGHATLYWYRQILGQGPELLVQFQDESVVDDSQLPKDRFSAERLKGVDSTLKIQPAELGDSAMYLCASMSQPGNTEAFFGQGTRLTVV.